The 9 T cell receptor beta chains given below trace back to one sample, sequenced in a study of T cell responses to AZD1222 COVID-19 vaccine. Generated by immunoSEQ multiplex PCR, the TCRdb table keeps only in-frame clones and is missing some. The sample contains about 92,000 clones, 88% of which appear only once. The sequences come from peripheral blood, collected on day 0 of AZD1222 vaccination. All receptors come from an adult in good health.

V and J are TRBV3-1 (or the pseudogene TRBV3-2) and TRBJ1-5, with a possible D match to TRBD1 (6 bases). In germline, CDR1 is LGHDT, CDR2 YNNKEL (reference sequence). This CDR3 has 13 amino acids. Between the trimmed V and J ends, which lost 3 bases and 9 bases, there was a span of 12 bases. The CDR3 here is CASSQSQGMPQHF. The CDR3 bases are TGTGCCAGCAGCCAGTCACAGGGAATGCCCCAGCATTTT.

The chain is built from TRBV7-9 and TRBJ1-4, with D perhaps matching TRBD1 (5 bases). The CDR3 totals 14 residues. V lost 5 bases, J lost 3 bases, and 10 bases lay in between. Germline V lookup: CDR1 SEHNR, CDR2 FQNEAQ (reference sequence). The CDR3 region is CASSLGTANEKLFF. The CDR3 region has the DNA TGTGCCAGCAGCCTGGGGACCGCTAATGAAAAACTGTTTTTT.

The rearrangement links TRBV9 to TRBJ1-1; D unclear. CDR1 SGDLS and CDR2 YYNGEE come from the germline V gene. This CDR3 has 14 residues. V shed 0 bases and J shed 4 bases, with 10 bases lying between them. CDR3 DNA sequence: TGTGCCAGCAGCGTAGCCGGGCGGGGCACTGAAGCTTTCTTT. Translation: CASSVAGRGTEAFF.

This chain connects TRBV24-1 to TRBJ2-3; TRBD2 matches 10 bases. Germline CDR1 reads KGHDR; CDR2 reads SFDVKD. There are 15 residues in the CDR3. With V trimmed by 8 bases and J by 2 bases, 6 bases remained unmatched. CDR3 protein: CATTWTSGVTDTQYF. CDR3 in DNA: TGTGCCACCACCTGGACTAGCGGTGTCACAGATACGCAGTATTTT.

This rearrangement joins TRBV7-2 to TRBJ2-7; maybe TRBD1 (5 bases). CDR1 SGHTA and CDR2 FQGNSA come from the germline V gene. CDR3 length: 15 amino acids. Between the trimmed V and J ends, which lost 4 bases and 1 base, there was a span of 14 bases. CDR3 sequence: CASSSQGGGSYEQYF. DNA of the CDR3: TGTGCCAGCAGCTCTCAGGGTGGTGGGTCCTACGAGCAGTACTTC.

This chain joins TRBV2 and TRBJ2-2, with 9 bases matching TRBD1. After removal of 10 bases from V and 3 bases from J, the junction contained 6 bases not matched to a gene. The length of the CDR3 is 14 residues. CDR1 is SNHLY, CDR2 FYNNEI, per germline. In DNA form, the CDR3 reads TGTGCCACAAGACAGGGGGGCGACACCGGGGAGCTGTTTTTT. Translating gives CATRQGGDTGELFF.

V usage is TRBV24-1 and J usage is TRBJ2-1, with D possibly being TRBD2 (5 bases). This CDR3 has 12 amino acids. CDR1 and CDR2 from the germline V gene are KGHDR and SFDVKD. Trimming shortened V by 4 bases and J by 8 bases, and 8 bases separated the two germline ends. CDR3: CATSDLGDEQFF. CDR3 nucleotide sequence: TGTGCCACCAGTGACCTCGGGGATGAGCAGTTCTTC.

The V and J genes are TRBV4-2 and TRBJ2-6; 9 bases map to TRBD1. This CDR3 is 18 amino acids long. The V and J ends lost 3 bases and 2 bases, in that order; junction bases with no gene match: 8. Germline assignment: CDR1 LGHNA and CDR2 YNFKEQ. The CDR3 sequence: CASSQNRGQRTGANVLTF. The DNA of the CDR3 is TGTGCCAGCAGCCAGAACAGGGGGCAACGCACTGGGGCCAACGTCCTGACTTTC.

The table lists this clone with a count of one. The chain recombines TRBV5-1 with TRBJ2-1; D not resolved. CDR1 and CDR2 (germline): SGHRS, YFSETQ. This CDR3 has 14 residues. Trimming cost V 6 bases and J 6 bases, with 16 bases left between them. CDR3 region: CASNPSGSGNEQFF. The CDR3 region has the DNA TGCGCCAGCAACCCCTCGGGCTCGGGCAATGAGCAGTTCTTC.